These 9 T cell receptor beta chains were all obtained from the same sample, sequenced in a study of molecular identifiers for immune sequencing clone quantification. Via MiXCR, TCRdb re-called the PCR reads, giving one row per CDR3 protein. The data show 300,000 to 400,000 distinct CDR3 sequences, 20% to 25% seen once. Sequencing input: naive CD8+ T cells from blood, with Jurkat cell RNA spiked in. Specified subset: FACS-sorted CD8+CD4-CCR7+CD45RA+ naive T cells. The receptors here all came from a human donor in good health. Some libraries in this study had Jurkat cell RNA spiked in.

This clonotype has a count of ten or more. The rearrangement joins TRBV4-3 to TRBJ2-1; D could derive from TRBD1 or TRBD2 (5 bases each). The CDR3 contains 16 residues. V gave up 0 bases and J gave up 0 bases, with 9 bases separating them. Germline V gives CDR1 LGHNA, CDR2 YSLEER. The CDR3 DNA sequence: TGCGCCAGCAGCCAAGACCCGGGGCCCTCCTACAATGAGCAGTTCTTC. It yields the protein CASSQDPGPSYNEQFF.

This clonotype was seen repeatedly, ten times or more. The gene calls are TRBV9 and TRBJ1-4; 10 bases map to TRBD1. This CDR3 is 15 amino acids long. V was clipped by 3 bases and J by 3 bases; unmatched bases: 2. Germline V gives CDR1 SGDLS, CDR2 YYNGEE. The CDR3 protein is CASSGTGGANEKLFF. In DNA form, the CDR3 reads TGTGCCAGCAGCGGGACAGGGGGAGCTAATGAAAAACTGTTTTTT. The complete variable domain, with remaining parts taken from reference TRBV9 and TRBJ1-4, reads DSGVTQTPKHLITATGQRVTLRCSPRSGDLSVYWYQQSLDQGLQFLIQYYNGEERAKGNILERFSAQQFPDLHSELNLSSLELGDSALYFCASSGTGGANEKLFFGSGTQLSVL.

This clonotype was detected many times. The V call is TRBV2, the J call TRBJ2-3, with TRBD1 as a possible D gene (5 bases). Germline CDR1 SNHLY, CDR2 FYNNEI. Trimming cost V 4 bases and J 2 bases, with 16 bases left between them. CDR3 length equals 16 residues. The CDR3 loop reads CASSVEVSTATDTQYF. The CDR3 DNA is TGTGCCAGCAGTGTAGAGGTTTCGACAGCCACAGATACGCAGTATTTT.

Notes on this clonotype: One base away lies a much larger clone, so this may be a sequencing read error. The chain links TRBV6-2 or TRBV6-3 to TRBJ2-6; D is perhaps TRBD1 (5 bases). Germline assignment: CDR1 MNHEY and CDR2 SVGEGT. The CDR3 totals 14 residues. CDR3 coding DNA: TGTGCCAGCAGGCAGGTAGCTGGGGCCGACGTCCTGACTTTC. Residues: CASRQVAGADVLTF.

J is TRBJ2-1 and V is TRBV11-2; a weak D match, TRBD2 (6 bases). V lost 5 bases and J lost 4, with 15 bases in between. The CDR3 runs 15 residues. Germline loops: CDR1 SGHAT, CDR2 FQNNGV. CDR3 region: CASSPRPGRYNEQFF. The CDR3 DNA is TGTGCCAGCAGCCCCCGGCCAGGGAGGTACAATGAGCAGTTCTTC.

The table lists this clonotype with many counts. V gene TRBV30 combines with J gene TRBJ2-7; no clear D gene. The CDR3 is 15 residues long. Trimming removed 2 bases from V and 1 base from J, with 15 bases in between. Germline V gives CDR1 GTSNPN, CDR2 SVGIG (reference sequence). The CDR3 loop reads CAWSLFIDRSYEQYF. The DNA of the CDR3 is TGTGCCTGGAGTCTGTTCATCGACCGATCCTACGAGCAGTACTTC.

V usage is TRBV5-1 and J usage is TRBJ2-5; D is possibly TRBD2 (5 bases). The CDR3 has 17 amino acids. Germline V CDR1 and CDR2: SGHRS, YFSETQ. Trimming shortened V by 3 bases and J by 0 bases, and 18 bases separated the two germline ends. CDR3 bases: TGCGCCAGCAGCTCTGTGGGCCGTAGGGAGTACCAAGAGACCCAGTACTTC. Its protein product is CASSSVGRREYQETQYF. Based on the CDR3 plus reference TRBV5-1 and TRBJ2-5, the full variable domain is KAGVTQTPRYLIKTRGQQVTLSCSPISGHRSVSWYQQTPGQGLQFLFEYFSETQRNKGNFPGRFSGRQFSNSRSEMNVSTLELGDSALYLCASSSVGRREYQETQYFGPGTRLLVL.

In this sample, this clonotype turned up a few times. The chain employs TRBV6-2 or TRBV6-3 and TRBJ2-5; D is unresolved. The CDR3 spans 13 residues. V dropped 5 bases and J dropped 5 bases, with 12 bases sitting between them. Germline V gene lookup returns CDR1 MNHEY and CDR2 SVGEGT. CDR3 DNA: TGTGCCAGCAGTCCGTTCTTTACGGAGACCCAGTACTTC. Residues: CASSPFFTETQYF.

This clonotype has a handful of counts. The rearrangement uses TRBV12-3 or TRBV12-4 and TRBJ2-5, with D uncertain. The CDR3 has 15 amino acids. Between the trimmed V and J ends, which lost 6 bases and 4 bases, there was a span of 18 bases. The CDR3 sequence is CASSPEPSWVETQYF. The DNA of the CDR3 is TGTGCCAGCAGCCCGGAACCATCATGGGTAGAGACCCAGTACTTC.